The entry that follows covers one T cell receptor (beta chain) sequence. The antigen is not known. This CDR3 has 12 residues. CDR1 is MGHDK and CDR2 is SYGVNS in the germline V gene. V was shortened by 4 bases and J by 4 bases, with 7 bases between the two germline ends. The data derive from a study of shared clonotypes between healthy human individuals. At the level of the study: Per donor, three plates held CD4 naive cells, three held CD4 memory, two held CD8 naive and one held CD8 memory. Study-wide findings and caveats: The genetic and exposure-history diversity represented was limited by few donors. A handful of donors shared about 4.5% of their naive CD4 clonotypes.

Naive CD8 isolation took CD45RO-negative cells positively selected for CCR7 and excluded terminally differentiated effector memory CD45RA+ cells. Measured with immunoSEQ multiplex PCR; TCRdb has only the in-frame clones, and not every one. Of around 2,000,000 clones detected, just under 95% appear once; the ten largest clones hold 1% to 1.5%. What was sequenced was naive CD8+ T cells sorted from blood. The chain employs TRBV25-1 and TRBJ1-1; D gene unclear. The receptor comes from a man between 18 and 29 years old in good health. The CDR3 loop is CASSVGSTEAFF. The CDR3 nucleotides are TGTGCCAGCAGTGTAGGAAGCACTGAAGCTTTCTTT.